This TCR beta chain was sequenced in a study of technical replicates of blood from four donors. Sequenced by immunoSEQ multiplex PCR; TCRdb stores in-frame clones only, minus some. The sample has about 84,000 clones, roughly 93% seen once. CDR3 length: 15 amino acids. Germline V gene lookup returns CDR1 MNHEY and CDR2 SMNVEV (reference sequence). V lost 3 bases, J lost 2 bases, and 13 bases lay in between. Sequenced: T cells isolated from PBMCs. This chain uses TRBV27 with TRBJ2-5; tentatively, D is TRBD2 (5 bases). The sequence derives from a human donor in good health. The CDR3 bases are TGTGCCAGCAGTTTCCTGGGTCGGGAACAAGAGACCCAGTACTTC. The encoded protein is CASSFLGREQETQYF.